This T cell receptor beta chain was captured in a study of CD8 T cells in ankylosing spondylitis. Trimming took off 1 base at V and 0 bases at J, with 6 bases between the two ends. CDR1 KGHSH and CDR2 LQKENI come from the germline V gene. CDR3 length: 15 residues. In TCRdb, the 5' RACE reads were re-called with MiXCR into one record per CDR3 protein. The sample has around 100,000 distinct CDR3 sequences, around 24% seen once; the top ten hold more than 9%. The chain couples TRBV18 to TRBJ1-4, with unresolved D. The clonotype comes from a male donor with ankylosing spondylitis. Sequencing was performed on synovial fluid, either unsorted or a sorted T cell fraction (not recorded which). CDR3 coding DNA: TGTGCCAGCTCACCACAAGCTGCAACTAATGAAAAACTGTTTTTT. Encoded protein: CASSPQAATNEKLFF.